Following are 20 T cell receptor beta chains from one sample sequenced in a study of Ad26.COV2.S vaccination and SARS-CoV-2 variants (dated by TCRdb to the early 2020s). The treatment or condition tag for this specimen amounts to: roughly 20 received Ad26.COV2.S at low or high dose, single or two shots; several received placebo; per-sample allocation not given. Repertoires of vaccine and placebo recipients were sequenced from samples taken on day 63 after the first injection. Library preparation used the immunoSEQ multiplex PCR assay. TCRdb took over this immuneACCESS table, retaining in-frame rearrangements with V and J assigned. Such tables are incomplete; in checked studies, under half of the missing clones stem from an unresolved V gene, and the remainder is unexplained. In all, the sample holds hundreds of thousands of clones, and 87% of those were seen once. The ten largest account for 3.4% of the sample.

The material sequenced was peripheral blood, taken in a trial of Ad26.COV2.S vaccine versus placebo. The source of these receptors is a person between 18 and 59 years old who received the Ad26.COV2.S COVID-19 vaccine or a placebo.

The chain recombines TRBV12-3 or TRBV12-4 with TRBJ2-1, with D unresolved. This CDR3 region has 12 residues. V was pared by 3 bases and J by 7 bases, with 7 bases between. CDR3 DNA: TGTGCCAGCAGTTTCGTTGGAAATGAGCAGTTCTTC. It translates to CASSFVGNEQFF.

About this clone itself: Other DNA sequences from this sample encode an identical CDR3 as well. V is TRBV18 and J is TRBJ2-3; D unresolved. The CDR3 consists of 12 residues. Germline CDR1 and CDR2: KGHSH and LQKENI. Trimming took 2 bases from V and 3 from J, leaving 3 bases between them. Written as DNA, the CDR3 is TGTGCCAGCTCACCAACAACAGATACGCAGTATTTT. As protein: CASSPTTDTQYF.

This clone came up once. The genes are TRBV7-9 and TRBJ1-1; no definite D call. Germline CDR1 reads SEHNR; CDR2 reads FQNEAQ (reference sequence). V lost 3 bases and J lost 6, with 14 bases in between. The CDR3 has 14 amino acids. The chain's CDR3 is CASSFLSLDPEAFF. The DNA for the CDR3 is TGTGCCAGCAGCTTTCTATCTCTGGACCCTGAAGCTTTCTTT.

The chain combines TRBV5-1 with TRBJ2-3; D tentatively reads TRBD1 or TRBD2 (6 bases each). Germline lookup yields CDR1 SGHRS and CDR2 YFSETQ. CDR3 size: 15 residues. V was pared by 2 bases and J by 5 bases, with 15 bases between. The CDR3 spells CASSLGGGSRDTQYF. The CDR3 DNA reads TGCGCCAGCAGCTTAGGAGGGGGATCCAGAGATACGCAGTATTTT.

This clone has only one observation. The rearrangement links TRBV5-4 to TRBJ2-6; no firm D call. In germline, CDR1 is SGHNT, CDR2 YYREEE (reference sequence). CDR3 length: 15 residues. V was pared by 0 bases and J by 0 bases, with 4 bases between. The CDR3 region has the DNA TGTGCCAGCAGCTTGGACAGCTCTGGGGCCAACGTCCTGACTTTC. Translating gives CASSLDSSGANVLTF.

The chain carries TRBV5-1 and TRBJ2-7; TRBD2 might be the D (7 bases). Germline V lookup: CDR1 SGHRS, CDR2 YFSETQ. V lost 0 bases to trimming and J lost 3 bases, with 19 bases between them. CDR3 length: 17 residues. The CDR3 bases are TGCGCCAGCAGCTTGGTCGAGGGGGGGACCCGGGACTACGAGCAGTACTTC. It translates to CASSLVEGGTRDYEQYF. Supplemented by reference TRBV5-1 and TRBJ2-7, the full variable domain reads KAGVTQTPRYLIKTRGQQVTLSCSPISGHRSVSWYQQTPGQGLQFLFEYFSETQRNKGNFPGRFSGRQFSNSRSEMNVSTLELGDSALYLCASSLVEGGTRDYEQYFGPGTRLTVT.

V gene TRBV6-4 combines with J gene TRBJ2-2, with 7 bases fitting TRBD1. The CDR3 has 15 residues. Trimming at V came to 5 bases and at J to 3 bases, leaving 6 bases not matched to a gene. Germline-derived CDR1 and CDR2 are MRHNA and SNTAGT. CDR3 sequence reads: CASSNNGQDTGELFF. The CDR3 bases are TGTGCCAGCAGTAACAACGGACAGGACACCGGGGAGCTGTTTTTT.

In DNA form, the CDR3 reads TGTGCCAGCTCACCCCCGGCTCGTAGCGCCTACAATGAGCAGTTCTTC. This gives the protein CASSPPARSAYNEQFF. The chain uses TRBV18 and TRBJ2-1; perhaps TRBD2 as D (5 bases). Germline CDR1 KGHSH, CDR2 LQKENI. With 3 bases removed from V and 2 bases from J, the gap between germline ends came to 14 bases. The length of the CDR3 is 16 residues.

J is TRBJ1-2 and V is TRBV29-1, with D possibly TRBD1 on 5 matching bases. CDR1 SQVTM and CDR2 ANQGSEA come from the germline V gene. V gave up 7 bases and J gave up 3 bases, with 18 bases separating them. The CDR3 is 14 amino acids. Written as DNA, the CDR3 is TGCAGCGCGGGACGGGGAGGGTCTGACTATGGCTACACCTTC. It encodes CSAGRGGSDYGYTF.

The chain recombines TRBV3-1 (or the pseudogene TRBV3-2) with TRBJ2-3, with unresolved D. Trimming shortened V by 6 bases and J by 3 bases, and 10 bases separated the two germline ends. The CDR3 contains 13 residues. Germline CDR1 reads LGHDT; CDR2 reads YNNKEL (reference sequence). The CDR3 spells CASSRLGTDTQYF. CDR3 nucleotides: TGTGCCAGCAGTCGTCTAGGGACAGATACGCAGTATTTT.

The chain joins TRBV6-2 or TRBV6-3 to TRBJ1-1; the D gene is possibly TRBD1 (5 bases). This CDR3 comprises 18 residues. Between the trimmed V and J ends, which lost 2 bases and 1 base, there was a span of 20 bases. Germline lookup yields CDR1 MNHEY and CDR2 SVGEGT. In DNA, the CDR3 is TGTGCCAGCAGTTACCCGGGCAGGGTAATTGTACCGAACACTGAAGCTTTCTTT. Translation gives CASSYPGRVIVPNTEAFF.

The V call is TRBV5-1, the J call TRBJ2-1; 8 bases map to TRBD1. After removal of 3 bases from V and 8 bases from J, the junction contained 10 bases not matched to a gene. The CDR3 extends over 15 amino acids. Germline CDR1 SGHRS, CDR2 YFSETQ. This CDR3 is CASSYRQGFGDEQFF. The DNA for the CDR3 is TGCGCCAGCAGCTATCGACAGGGGTTTGGAGATGAGCAGTTCTTC. Supplemented by reference TRBV5-1 and TRBJ2-1, the full variable domain reads KAGVTQTPRYLIKTRGQQVTLSCSPISGHRSVSWYQQTPGQGLQFLFEYFSETQRNKGNFPGRFSGRQFSNSRSEMNVSTLELGDSALYLCASSYRQGFGDEQFFGPGTRLTVL.

The chain links TRBV27 to TRBJ2-1; D is ambiguous. Trimming cost V 5 bases and J 4 bases, with 9 bases left between them. This CDR3 is 13 amino acids long. Germline V lookup: CDR1 MNHEY, CDR2 SMNVEV (reference sequence). CDR3 protein: CASSQGPYNEQFF. As DNA, the CDR3 is TGTGCCAGCAGTCAAGGACCGTACAATGAGCAGTTCTTC.

The V gene is TRBV19, the J gene TRBJ2-7; D uncertain. V shed 3 bases and J shed 3 bases, with 9 bases lying between them. Germline V gene data show CDR1 as LNHDA and CDR2 as SQIVND (reference sequence). CDR3 size: 13 residues. Written as DNA, the CDR3 is TGTGCCAGTAGTATCTCTAGGGACTACGAGCAGTACTTC. Its translation: CASSISRDYEQYF.

The chain recombines TRBV5-1 with TRBJ1-2; D gene ambiguous. The V gene lost 1 base and the J gene lost 1 base, with 5 bases spanning the gap. Germline CDR1 reads SGHRS; CDR2 reads YFSETQ. The CDR3 has 13 residues. The CDR3 loop reads CASSLSYNYGYTF. The CDR3, as DNA: TGCGCCAGCAGCTTGTCCTATAACTATGGCTACACCTTC.

This clone is a singleton in its sample. The genes are TRBV6-2 or TRBV6-3 and TRBJ2-7; TRBD2 agrees at 7 bases. This CDR3 is 15 amino acids long. Looked up from germline, CDR1 is MNHEY and CDR2 is SVGEGT. The V segment lost 2 bases and the J segment 1 base; nucleotides outside the gene matches: 5. CDR3 region: CASSYGGGGSYEQYF. Written as DNA, the CDR3 is TGTGCCAGCAGTTACGGGGGGGGAGGATCCTACGAGCAGTACTTC.

The V gene is TRBV7-3, the J gene TRBJ1-5; D gene uncertain. Deletions cut 2 bases from V and 0 bases from J, with 8 bases between. CDR1 and CDR2 (germline): SGHTA, FQGTGA. This CDR3 is built from 15 residues. The CDR3 DNA reads as TGTGCCAGCAGCTTAGCCCCGGGTAGCAATCAGCCCCAGCATTTT. Protein product: CASSLAPGSNQPQHF.

CDR3 nucleotides: TGTGCCAGCAGCGTAGGCCAGGGGGCCTATGGCTACACCTTC. Its protein product is CASSVGQGAYGYTF. V and J are TRBV9 and TRBJ1-2; 8 bases fit TRBD1. V lost 0 bases to trimming and J lost 4 bases; unmatched junction nucleotides: 2. The CDR3 loop spans 14 amino acids. Germline CDR1 SGDLS, CDR2 YYNGEE.

The rearrangement links TRBV5-4 to TRBJ1-1; maybe TRBD1 (5 bases). Trimming removed 3 bases from V and 0 bases from J, with 12 bases in between. Germline loops: CDR1 SGHNT, CDR2 YYREEE (reference sequence). The CDR3 is 15 amino acids. CDR3: CASSSGRGMNTEAFF. The CDR3 DNA follows: TGTGCCAGCAGCTCAGGGAGGGGAATGAACACTGAAGCTTTCTTT.

V gene TRBV7-9 combines with J gene TRBJ2-7; no clear D. Germline loops: CDR1 SEHNR, CDR2 FQNEAQ (reference sequence). Trimming stripped 1 base from V and 2 bases from J, with 3 bases between. The length of the CDR3 is 12 residues. The CDR3 DNA sequence: TGTGCCAGCAGCTTAGTCCCCTACGAGCAGTACTTC. As protein: CASSLVPYEQYF. The full variable domain, with the rest looked up from reference TRBV7-9 and TRBJ2-7, is DTGVSQNPRHKITKRGQNVTFRCDPISEHNRLYWYRQTLGQGPEFLTYFQNEAQLEKSRLLSDRFSAERPKGSFSTLEIQRTEQGDSAMYLCASSLVPYEQYFGPGTRLTVT.